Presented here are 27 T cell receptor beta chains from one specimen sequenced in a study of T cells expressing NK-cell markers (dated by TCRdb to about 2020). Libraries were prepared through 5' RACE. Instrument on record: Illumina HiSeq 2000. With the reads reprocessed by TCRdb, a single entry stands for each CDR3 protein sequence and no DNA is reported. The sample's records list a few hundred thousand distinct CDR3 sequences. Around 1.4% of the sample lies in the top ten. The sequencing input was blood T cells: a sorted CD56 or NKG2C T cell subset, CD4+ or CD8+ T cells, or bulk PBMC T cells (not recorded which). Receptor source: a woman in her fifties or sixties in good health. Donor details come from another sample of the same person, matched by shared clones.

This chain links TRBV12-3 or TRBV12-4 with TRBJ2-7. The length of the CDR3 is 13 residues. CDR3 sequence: CASSPVRSYEQYF.

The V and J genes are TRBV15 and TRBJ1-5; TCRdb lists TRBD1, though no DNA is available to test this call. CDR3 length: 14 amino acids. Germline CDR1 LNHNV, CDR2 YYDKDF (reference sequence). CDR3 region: CATNPGRRNQPQHF.

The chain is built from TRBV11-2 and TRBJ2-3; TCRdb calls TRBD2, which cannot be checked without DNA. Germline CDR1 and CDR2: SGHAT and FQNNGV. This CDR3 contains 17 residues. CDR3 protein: CASSPLGAGPMSDTQYF.

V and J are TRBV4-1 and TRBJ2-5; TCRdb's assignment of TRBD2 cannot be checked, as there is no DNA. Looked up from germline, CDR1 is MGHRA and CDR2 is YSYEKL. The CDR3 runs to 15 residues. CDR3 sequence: CASSKTSGAGETQYF.

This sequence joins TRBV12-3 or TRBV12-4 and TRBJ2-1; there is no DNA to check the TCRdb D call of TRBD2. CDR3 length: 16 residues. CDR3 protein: CASSFFAGGSFSEQFF.

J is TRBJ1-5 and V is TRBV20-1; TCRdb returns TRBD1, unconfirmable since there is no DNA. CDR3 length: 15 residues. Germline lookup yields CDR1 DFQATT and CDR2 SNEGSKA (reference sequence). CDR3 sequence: CSARDPGTQNQPQHF.

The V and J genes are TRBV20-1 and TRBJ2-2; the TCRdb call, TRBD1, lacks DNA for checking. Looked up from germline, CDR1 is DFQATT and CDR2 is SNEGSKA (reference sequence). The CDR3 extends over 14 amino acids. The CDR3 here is CSAARDRGVGELFF.

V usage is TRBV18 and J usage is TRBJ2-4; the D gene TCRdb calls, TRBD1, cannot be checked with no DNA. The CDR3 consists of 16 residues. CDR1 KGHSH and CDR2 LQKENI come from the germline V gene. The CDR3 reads CASSPRGHLAKNIQYF.

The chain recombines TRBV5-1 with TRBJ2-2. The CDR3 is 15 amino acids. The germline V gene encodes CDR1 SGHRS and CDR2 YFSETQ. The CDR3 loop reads CASSLALGDTGELFF.

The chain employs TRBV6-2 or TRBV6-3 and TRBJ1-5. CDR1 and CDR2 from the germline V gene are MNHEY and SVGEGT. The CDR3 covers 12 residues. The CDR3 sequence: CASSDRAQPQHF.

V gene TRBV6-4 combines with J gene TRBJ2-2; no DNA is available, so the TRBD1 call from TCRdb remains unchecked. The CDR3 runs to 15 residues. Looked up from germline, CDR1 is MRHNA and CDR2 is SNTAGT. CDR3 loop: CATAAQGPDTGELFF.

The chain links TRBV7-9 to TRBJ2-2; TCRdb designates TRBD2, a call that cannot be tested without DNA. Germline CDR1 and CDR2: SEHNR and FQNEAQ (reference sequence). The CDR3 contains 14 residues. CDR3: CASTKAGGTGELFF. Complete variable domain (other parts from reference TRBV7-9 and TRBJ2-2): DTGVSQNPRHKITKRGQNVTFRCDPISEHNRLYWYRQTLGQGPEFLTYFQNEAQLEKSRLLSDRFSAERPKGSFSTLEIQRTEQGDSAMYLCASTKAGGTGELFFGEGSRLTVL.

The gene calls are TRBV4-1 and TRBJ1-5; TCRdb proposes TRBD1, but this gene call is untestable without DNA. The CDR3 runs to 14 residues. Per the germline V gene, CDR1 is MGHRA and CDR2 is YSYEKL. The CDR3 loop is CASRGQGAFQPQHF.

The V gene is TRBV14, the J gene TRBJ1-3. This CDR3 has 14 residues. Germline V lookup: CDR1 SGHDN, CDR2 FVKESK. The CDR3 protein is CASSQALAGNTIYF.

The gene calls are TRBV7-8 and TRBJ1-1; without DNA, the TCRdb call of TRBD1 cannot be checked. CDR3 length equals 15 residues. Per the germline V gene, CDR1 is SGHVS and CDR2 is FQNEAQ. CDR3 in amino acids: CASSYQQVINTEAFF. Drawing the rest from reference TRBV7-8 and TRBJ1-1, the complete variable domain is GAGVSQSPRYKVAKRGQDVALRCDPISGHVSLFWYQQALGQGPEFLTYFQNEAQLDKSGLPSDRFFAERPEGSVSTLKIQRTQQEDSAVYLCASSYQQVINTEAFFGQGTRLTVV.

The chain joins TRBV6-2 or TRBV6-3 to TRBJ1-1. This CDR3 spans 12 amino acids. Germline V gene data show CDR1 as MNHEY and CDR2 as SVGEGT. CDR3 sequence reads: CASSSGVTEAFF.

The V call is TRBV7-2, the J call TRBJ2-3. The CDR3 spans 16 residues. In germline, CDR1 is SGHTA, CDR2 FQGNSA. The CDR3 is CASSLRTGLGTDTQYF.

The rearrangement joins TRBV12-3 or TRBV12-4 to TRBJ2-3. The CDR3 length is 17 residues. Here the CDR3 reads CASSLALVGLETDTQYF.

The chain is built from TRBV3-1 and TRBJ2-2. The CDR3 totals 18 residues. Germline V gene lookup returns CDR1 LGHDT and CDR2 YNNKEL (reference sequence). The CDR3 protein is CASSQVNFRGKNTGELFF.

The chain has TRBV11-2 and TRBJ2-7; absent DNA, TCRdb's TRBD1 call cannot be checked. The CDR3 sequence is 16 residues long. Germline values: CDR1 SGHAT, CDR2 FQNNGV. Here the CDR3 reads CASSLGSDPQVSEQYF.

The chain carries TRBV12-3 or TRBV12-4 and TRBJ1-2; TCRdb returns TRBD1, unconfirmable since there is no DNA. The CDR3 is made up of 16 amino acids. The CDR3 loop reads CASISGQGATYYGYTF.

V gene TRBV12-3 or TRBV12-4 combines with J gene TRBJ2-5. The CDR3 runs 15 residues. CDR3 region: CASRPSVEYQETQYF.

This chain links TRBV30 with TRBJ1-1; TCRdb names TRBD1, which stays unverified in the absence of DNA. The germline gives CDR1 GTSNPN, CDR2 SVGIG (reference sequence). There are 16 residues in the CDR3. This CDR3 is CAWSVRGSSFRTEAFF. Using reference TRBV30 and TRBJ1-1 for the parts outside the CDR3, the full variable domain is SQTIHQWPATLVQPVGSPLSLECTVEGTSNPNLYWYRQAAGRGLQLLFYSVGIGQISSEVPQNLSASRPQDRQFILSSKKLLLSDSGFYLCAWSVRGSSFRTEAFFGQGTRLTVV.

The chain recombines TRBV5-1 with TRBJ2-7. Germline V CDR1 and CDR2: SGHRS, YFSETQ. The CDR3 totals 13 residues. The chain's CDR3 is CASSWGNSSEQYF.

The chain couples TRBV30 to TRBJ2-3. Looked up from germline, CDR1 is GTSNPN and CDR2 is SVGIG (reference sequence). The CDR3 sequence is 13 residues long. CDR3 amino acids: CAWSVRRVDTQYF.

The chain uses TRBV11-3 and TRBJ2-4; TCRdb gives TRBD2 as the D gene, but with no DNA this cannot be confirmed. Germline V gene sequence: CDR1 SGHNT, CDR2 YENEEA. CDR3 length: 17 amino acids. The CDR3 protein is CASSRGLAGFGKNIQYF.

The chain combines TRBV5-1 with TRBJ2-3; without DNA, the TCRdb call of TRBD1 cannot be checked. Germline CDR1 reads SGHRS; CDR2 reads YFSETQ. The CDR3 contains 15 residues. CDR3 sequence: CASSLAGQGADTQYF.